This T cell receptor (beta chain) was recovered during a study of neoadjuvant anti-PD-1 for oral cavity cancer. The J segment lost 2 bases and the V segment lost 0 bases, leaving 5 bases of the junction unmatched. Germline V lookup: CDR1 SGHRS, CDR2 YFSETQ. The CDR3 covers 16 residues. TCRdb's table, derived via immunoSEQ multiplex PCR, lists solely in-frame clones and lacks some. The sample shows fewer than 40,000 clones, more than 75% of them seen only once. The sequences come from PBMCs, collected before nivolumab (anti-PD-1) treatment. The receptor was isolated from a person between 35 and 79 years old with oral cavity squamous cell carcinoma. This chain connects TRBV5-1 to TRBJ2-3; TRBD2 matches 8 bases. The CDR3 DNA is TGCGCCAGCAGCTTGGTCCTAGCGGGTAACACAGATACGCAGTATTTT. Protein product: CASSLVLAGNTDTQYF.